One and the same sample provided the 14 T cell receptor beta chains below, sequenced in a study of blood T cell repertoires in COVID-19. The data were produced by immunoSEQ multiplex PCR, yet TCRdb's version contains in-frame clones alone and is incomplete. Of 390,000 or so clones in the sample, 80% to 90% were seen once. Sequencing was performed on peripheral blood. The receptors shown here come from a woman in her thirties with active or convalescent COVID-19.

V and J are TRBV5-4 and TRBJ2-1; TRBD2 matches 11 bases. Germline CDR1 and CDR2: SGHNT and YYREEE (reference sequence). This CDR3 is built from 17 residues. The V gene end was trimmed by 0 bases and the J gene end by 8 bases; junction bases not matched to a gene: 10. The CDR3 DNA is TGTGCCAGCAGCTTGGAGTTAGCGGGAGGGCCTGGCCATGAGCAGTTCTTC. It specifies CASSLELAGGPGHEQFF.

The chain employs TRBV6-2 or TRBV6-3 and TRBJ1-5; 10 bases align to TRBD1. The germline V gene has CDR1 MNHEY and CDR2 SVGEGT. Trimming cost V 5 bases and J 2 bases; bases outside gene matches: 6. CDR3 size: 16 residues. CDR3 DNA sequence: TGTGCCAGCAGTCCCGACAGGGGGCTGGGCAATCAGCCCCAGCATTTT. This encodes CASSPDRGLGNQPQHF.

The chain employs TRBV18 and TRBJ2-3; TRBD2 agrees at 8 bases. Germline CDR1 KGHSH, CDR2 LQKENI. This CDR3 spans 16 amino acids. J lost 4 bases, V lost 0 bases, and 6 bases had no gene match. The CDR3 loop reads CASSPPGLVGADTQYF. The CDR3, as DNA: TGTGCCAGCTCACCACCGGGACTAGTTGGCGCAGATACGCAGTATTTT.

Points on this clone: One junction end disagrees with the germline gene, perhaps due to a read error. This chain joins TRBV20-1 and TRBJ1-1, with unresolved D. This CDR3 region has 9 residues. Per germline, CDR1 DFQATT and CDR2 SNEGSKA (reference sequence). The CDR3 here is CSASQPEAF. The CDR3 DNA sequence: TGCAGTGCTAGTCAACCGGAGGCCTTT.

The chain combines TRBV5-1 with TRBJ1-2, with D maybe TRBD1 (5 bases). The CDR3 totals 17 residues. From germline, CDR1 is SGHRS and CDR2 YFSETQ. Trimming left V 4 bases short and J 4 bases short, with 23 bases between. CDR3 residues: CASSPSEAGINPYGYTF. DNA for the CDR3: TGCGCCAGCAGCCCGTCCGAGGCAGGGATTAATCCCTATGGCTACACCTTC.

The V call is TRBV10-3, the J call TRBJ2-2; 8 nucleotides match TRBD1. This CDR3 has 14 residues. Germline loops: CDR1 ENHRY, CDR2 SYGVKD. Losses at the gene ends were 10 bases for V and 6 bases for J; bases not matched to a gene: 10. CDR3 coding DNA: TGTGCCACGCGGACAGGGCGTGGAGCCGGGGAGCTGTTTTTT. Residues: CATRTGRGAGELFF.

On this clone: This CDR3 is also generated by other DNA sequences in the sample. The chain joins TRBV4-1 to TRBJ2-7, with 7 positions matching TRBD2. CDR3 length: 14 residues. V gave up 1 base and J gave up 3 bases; unmatched junction bases: 3. The germline gives CDR1 MGHRA, CDR2 YSYEKL. CDR3 coding DNA: TGCGCCAGCAGCCAAGGGGAGGGAAGCTACGAGCAGTACTTC. It translates to CASSQGEGSYEQYF.

The V and J genes are TRBV3-1 (or the pseudogene TRBV3-2) and TRBJ2-3; D gene unclear. From germline, CDR1 is LGHDT and CDR2 YNNKEL (reference sequence). Trimming took off 1 base at V and 3 bases at J, with 8 bases between the two ends. The CDR3 runs 14 residues. Here the CDR3 reads CASSQVDPTDTQYF. The CDR3 coding sequence is TGTGCCAGCAGCCAAGTAGATCCGACAGATACGCAGTATTTT.

The chain employs TRBV6-2 or TRBV6-3 and TRBJ2-1; TRBD2 aligns across 9 bases. Trimming took 4 bases from V and 7 from J; bases not matched to a gene: 14. Germline V lookup: CDR1 MNHEY, CDR2 SVGEGT. This CDR3 region has 17 residues. Written as DNA, the CDR3 is TGTGCCAGCAGTTTCAGGGGAGCTAGCGGGAAAGGTAATGAGCAGTTCTTC. This encodes CASSFRGASGKGNEQFF.

For this clone: This sequence may be a read error, since a much larger clone differs from it by one base. This chain uses TRBV19 with TRBJ1-1; TRBD1 might be the D (5 bases). Germline V lookup: CDR1 LNHDA, CDR2 SQIVND (reference sequence). This CDR3 comprises 15 residues. The CDR3 nucleotides read TGTGGCATTTTGGGGGAGGCCCACATGAACACTGAAGCTTTCTTT. It codes for CGILGEAHMNTEAFF.

The sample holds one count of this clone. This chain links TRBV14 with TRBJ2-5; the match to TRBD1 covers 9 bases. With 1 base clipped from V and 5 bases from J, the junction kept 8 bases outside the gene matches. In germline, CDR1 is SGHDN, CDR2 FVKESK. The CDR3 has 16 residues. CDR3 DNA sequence: TGTGCCAGCAGCCAAGGGGGGACAGGGTGGCAGGAGACCCAGTACTTC. Amino acid sequence: CASSQGGTGWQETQYF.

This sequence joins TRBV5-5 and TRBJ2-1; 9 bases line up with TRBD1. The CDR3 is 16 residues long. After removal of 3 bases from V and 5 bases from J, the junction contained 9 bases not matched to a gene. The V gene's germline CDR1 is SGHKS and CDR2 YYEKEE (reference sequence). The CDR3: CASSYDPGQGNNEQFF. The CDR3 nucleotides are TGTGCCAGCAGCTATGATCCGGGACAGGGAAACAATGAGCAGTTCTTC. Full variable domain (outside the CDR3, taken from reference TRBV5-5 and TRBJ2-1): DAGVTQSPTHLIKTRGQQVTLRCSPISGHKSVSWYQQVLGQGPQFIFQYYEKEERGRGNFPDRFSARQFPNYSSELNVNALLLGDSALYLCASSYDPGQGNNEQFFGPGTRLTVL.

This rearrangement joins TRBV5-4 to TRBJ1-6; D remains unclear. V was trimmed by 4 bases and J by 5 bases, leaving 19 bases between them. CDR1 is SGHNT, CDR2 YYREEE, per germline (reference sequence). The CDR3 loop spans 17 amino acids. CDR3 in DNA: TGTGCCAGCAGCACTGATATTTTCCGCCTAAATAATTCACCCCTCCACTTT. Translation: CASSTDIFRLNNSPLHF.

The chain joins TRBV6-1 to TRBJ2-7; 11 nucleotides agree with TRBD1. CDR3 length equals 15 residues. The trim removed 1 base at V and 2 bases at J, leaving 1 base unmatched. Germline V gene sequence: CDR1 MNHNS, CDR2 SASEGT. CDR3 DNA sequence: TGTGCCAGCAGTGAAGGGACAGGGGGCCCCTACGAGCAGTACTTC. As protein: CASSEGTGGPYEQYF.